Described below is a single T cell receptor beta chain sequence and its context. Its antigen is unknown. The sample belongs to a study of cytomegalovirus exposure and HLA in healthy donors. This CDR3 is built from 16 residues. V trimming: 4 bases; J trimming: 7 bases; junction bases outside the gene matches: 13. Germline loops: CDR1 SGHAT, CDR2 FQNNGV. Study-wide results and limits: The classifier reportedly diagnosed cytomegalovirus status with high sensitivity and specificity.

Researchers ran the PCR with 60 Vbeta and 13 Jbeta primers. Clones were sequenced by immunoSEQ multiplex PCR, and TCRdb holds only the in-frame ones, with some missing. Among approximately 140,000 clones listed, 55% to 80% were seen once. The V gene is TRBV11-2, the J gene TRBJ2-7, with 10 nucleotides matching TRBD2. Sequences were obtained from PBMCs. The TCR originated in a woman aged 55-75 years in good health and CMV-seropositive. CDR3 nucleotide sequence: TGTGCCAGCAGCTCCTCCGGCCTAGCGGGAGTCGGGGAGCAGTACTTC. Protein sequence: CASSSSGLAGVGEQYF.